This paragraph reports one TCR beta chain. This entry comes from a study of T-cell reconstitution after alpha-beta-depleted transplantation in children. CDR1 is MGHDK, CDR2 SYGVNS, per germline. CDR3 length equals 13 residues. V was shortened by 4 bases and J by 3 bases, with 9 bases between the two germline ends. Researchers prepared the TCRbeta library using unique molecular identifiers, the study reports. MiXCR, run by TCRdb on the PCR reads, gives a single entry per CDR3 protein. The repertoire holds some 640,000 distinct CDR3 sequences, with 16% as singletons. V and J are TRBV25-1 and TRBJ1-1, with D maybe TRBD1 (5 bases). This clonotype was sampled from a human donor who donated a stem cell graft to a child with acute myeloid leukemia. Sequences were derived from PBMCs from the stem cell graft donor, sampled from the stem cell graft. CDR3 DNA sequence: TGTGCCAGCAGTGGAGCAGGGTACACTGAAGCTTTCTTT. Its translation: CASSGAGYTEAFF.